The T cell receptor beta chain under discussion was sequenced for a study of beta chain features in type 1 diabetes. Of the isolated RNA, all was reverse transcribed, and so the sequenced material was expressed TCRB transcripts. The repertoire was sequenced with immunoSEQ multiplex PCR; TCRdb's copy has only in-frame clones and lacks some. The sample consists of about 620,000 clones, 15% to 19% of them appearing once. CDR3 size: 14 residues. V trimming: 3 bases; J trimming: 10 bases; junction bases outside the gene matches: 8. Looked up from germline, CDR1 is SGHNT and CDR2 is YYREEE (reference sequence).

This receptor was taken from a man between 18 and 35 years old in good health. The chain carries TRBV5-4 and TRBJ1-4; 8 bases match TRBD1. The sample was naive CD4+ T cells from blood. CDR3 nucleotide sequence: TGTGCCAGCAGCTGGGGAGTGGACAGGGTAAAACTGTTTTTT. This codes for CASSWGVDRVKLFF.